This T cell receptor (beta chain) came from a study of T cells of healthy individuals. This clonotype has ten or more counts. TCRdb passed the 5' RACE reads through MiXCR, listing each CDR3 protein once. The sample yields 65,000 to 90,000 distinct CDR3 sequences, around 5.1% seen once. The length of the CDR3 is 16 residues. V was shortened by 2 bases and J by 4 bases, with 17 bases between the two germline ends. Looked up from germline, CDR1 is MNHEY and CDR2 is SMNVEV (reference sequence). The TCR was taken from a female donor in good health. The gene calls are TRBV27 and TRBJ1-2; D might be TRBD1 (6 bases). This CDR3 reads CASSLNRDPQFYGYTF. The CDR3 DNA sequence: TGTGCCAGCAGTTTAAACAGGGATCCCCAGTTCTATGGCTACACCTTC.